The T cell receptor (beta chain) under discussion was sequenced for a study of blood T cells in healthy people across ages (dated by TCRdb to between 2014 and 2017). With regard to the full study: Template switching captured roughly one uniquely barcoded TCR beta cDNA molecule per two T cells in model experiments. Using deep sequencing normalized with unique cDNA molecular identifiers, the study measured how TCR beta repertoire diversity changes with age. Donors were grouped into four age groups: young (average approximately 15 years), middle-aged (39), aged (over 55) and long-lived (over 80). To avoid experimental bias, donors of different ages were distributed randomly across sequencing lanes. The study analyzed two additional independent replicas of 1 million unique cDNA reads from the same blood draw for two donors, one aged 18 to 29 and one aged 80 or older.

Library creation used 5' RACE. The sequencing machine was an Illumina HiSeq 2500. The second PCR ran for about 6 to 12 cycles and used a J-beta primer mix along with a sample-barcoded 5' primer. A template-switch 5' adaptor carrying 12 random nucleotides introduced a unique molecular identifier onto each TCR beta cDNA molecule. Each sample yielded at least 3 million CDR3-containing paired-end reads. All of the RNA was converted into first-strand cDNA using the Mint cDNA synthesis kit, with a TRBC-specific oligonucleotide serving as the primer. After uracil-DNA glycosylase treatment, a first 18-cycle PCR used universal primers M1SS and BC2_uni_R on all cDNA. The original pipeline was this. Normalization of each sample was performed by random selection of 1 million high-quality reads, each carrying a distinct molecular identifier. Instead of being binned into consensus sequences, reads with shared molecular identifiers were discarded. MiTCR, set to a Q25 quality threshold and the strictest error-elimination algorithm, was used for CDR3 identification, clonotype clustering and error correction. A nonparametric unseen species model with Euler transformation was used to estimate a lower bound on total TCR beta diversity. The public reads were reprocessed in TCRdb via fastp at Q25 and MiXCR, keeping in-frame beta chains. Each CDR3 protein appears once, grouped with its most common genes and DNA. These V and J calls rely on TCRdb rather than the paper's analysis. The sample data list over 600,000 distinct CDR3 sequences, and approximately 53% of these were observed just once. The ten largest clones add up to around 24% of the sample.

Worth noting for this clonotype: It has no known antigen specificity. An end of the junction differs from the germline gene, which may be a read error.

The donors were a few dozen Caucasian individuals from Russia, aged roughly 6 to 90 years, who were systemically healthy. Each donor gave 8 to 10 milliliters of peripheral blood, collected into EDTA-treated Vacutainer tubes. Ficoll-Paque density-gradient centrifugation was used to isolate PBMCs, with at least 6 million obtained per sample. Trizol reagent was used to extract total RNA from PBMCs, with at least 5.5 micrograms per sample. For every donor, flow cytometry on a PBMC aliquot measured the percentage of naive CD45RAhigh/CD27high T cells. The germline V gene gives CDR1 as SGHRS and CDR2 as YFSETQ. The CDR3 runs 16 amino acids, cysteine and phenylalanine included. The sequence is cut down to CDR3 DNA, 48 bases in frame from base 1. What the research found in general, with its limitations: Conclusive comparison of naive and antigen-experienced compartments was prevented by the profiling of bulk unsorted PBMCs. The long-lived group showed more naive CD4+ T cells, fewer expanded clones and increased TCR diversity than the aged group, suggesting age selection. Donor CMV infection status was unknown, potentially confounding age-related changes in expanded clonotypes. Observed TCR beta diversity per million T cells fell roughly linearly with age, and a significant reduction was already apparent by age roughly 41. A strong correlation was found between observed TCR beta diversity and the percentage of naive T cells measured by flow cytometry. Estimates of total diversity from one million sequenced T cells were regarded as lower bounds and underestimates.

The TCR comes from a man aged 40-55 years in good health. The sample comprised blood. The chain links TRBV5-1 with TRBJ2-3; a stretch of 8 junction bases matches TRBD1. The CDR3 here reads CASSPWTGPGTDTRYF. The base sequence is TGCGCCAGCAGCCCCTGGACAGGGCCCGGCACAGATACGCGGTATTTT.